This T cell receptor beta chain is drawn from a study of blood T cells in healthy people across ages. Study as a whole: Capture via template switching afforded approximately one barcoded beta molecule per two T cells.

V was clipped by 5 bases and J by 0 bases, with 18 bases between them. This CDR3 spans 17 amino acids. Germline CDR1 reads SEHNR; CDR2 reads FQNEAQ (reference sequence). Through a sample-barcoded 5' primer and a J-beta primer mix, a second PCR was run for roughly 6 to 12 cycles. TCRdb called the 5' RACE reads again in MiXCR, with one record for every CDR3 protein. The sample includes hundreds of thousands of distinct CDR3 sequences, roughly 47% of them seen just once. Sequenced material: blood. This sequence joins TRBV7-9 and TRBJ2-3; either TRBD1 or TRBD2 may supply D (5 bases each). This clonotype was obtained from a woman aged 60-75 years in good health. The DNA of the CDR3 is TGTGCCAGCAGCCCTACGGTGGGACCCGCCAGCACAGATACGCAGTATTTT. It specifies CASSPTVGPASTDTQYF.